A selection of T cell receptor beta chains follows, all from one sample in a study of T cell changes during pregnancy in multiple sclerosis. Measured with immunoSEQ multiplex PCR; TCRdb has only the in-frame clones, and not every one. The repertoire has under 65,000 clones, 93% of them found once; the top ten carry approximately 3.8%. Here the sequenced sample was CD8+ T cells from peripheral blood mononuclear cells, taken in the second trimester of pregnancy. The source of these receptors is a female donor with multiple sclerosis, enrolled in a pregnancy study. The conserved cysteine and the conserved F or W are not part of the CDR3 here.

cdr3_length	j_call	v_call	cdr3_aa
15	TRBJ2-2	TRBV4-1	ASSQTSGGAYTGELF
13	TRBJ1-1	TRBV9	ASNPGTDMNTEAF
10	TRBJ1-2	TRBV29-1	SVRGGADGYT
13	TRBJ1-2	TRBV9	ASSVGSSTDYGYT
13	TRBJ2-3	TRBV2	ASRRGPYLTDTQY
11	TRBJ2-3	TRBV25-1	AIGAGAPDTQY
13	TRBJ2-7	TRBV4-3	ASSPGTGSSYEQY
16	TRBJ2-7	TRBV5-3	ARSHFGPRTGVSYEQY
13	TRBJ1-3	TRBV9	ASSVEGAHGNTIY
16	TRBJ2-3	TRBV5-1	ASSLAEAPGWGTDTQY
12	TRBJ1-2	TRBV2	ASRGQGSGYGYT
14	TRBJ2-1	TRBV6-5	ASSYAGQGFINEQF
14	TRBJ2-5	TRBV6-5	ASSYSPGTQQETQY
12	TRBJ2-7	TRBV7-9	ASSAGDRAHEQY
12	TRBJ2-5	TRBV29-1	SVEASGARETQY
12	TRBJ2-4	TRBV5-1	ASSLGTGENIQY
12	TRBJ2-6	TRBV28	ASNEVSGANVLT
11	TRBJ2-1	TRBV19	ASSLGQYNEQF
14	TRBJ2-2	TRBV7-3	ASSLGHLRGTGELF
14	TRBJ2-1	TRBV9	ASSVEGQTSYNEQF
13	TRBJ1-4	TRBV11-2	ASSPWKEPNEKLF
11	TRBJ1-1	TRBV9	ASSLGGSTEAF
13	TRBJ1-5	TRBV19	ASNHRGRGNQPQH
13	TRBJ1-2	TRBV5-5	ASSFFPEGVDGYT
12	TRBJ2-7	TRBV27	ASAWTSRLYEQY
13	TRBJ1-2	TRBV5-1	ASSWAEGSNYGYT
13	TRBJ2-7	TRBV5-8	ASSLALGASYEQY
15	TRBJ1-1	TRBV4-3	ASSQWRTGPSSAEAF
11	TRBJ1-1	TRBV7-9	ASSLPGGTEAF
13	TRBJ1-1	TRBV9	ASSVAGKRNTEAF
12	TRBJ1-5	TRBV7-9	ASSSSEGNQPQH
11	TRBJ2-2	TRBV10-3	AIMGLNTGELF